This paragraph reports one TCR beta chain. This specimen belongs to a study of OX40 agonist ivuxolimab in advanced cancers. Some clones are missing from TCRdb's copy, which holds only in-frame ones; the method was immunoSEQ multiplex PCR. The table includes almost 65,000 clones, 83% detected once. Sequences were derived from CD4+ or CD8+ T cells sorted from blood, sampled in a trial of the OX40 agonist ivuxolimab. The TCR originated in an adult with an advanced solid tumor such as melanoma, head and neck, liver or kidney cancer.

CDR3 residues: CASSIGTGGSYGYTF. The DNA for the CDR3 is TGTGCCAGTAGTATAGGAACAGGGGGAAGCTATGGCTACACCTTC. The chain has TRBV19 and TRBJ1-2, with TRBD1 matching 8 bases. Germline CDR1 and CDR2: LNHDA and SQIVND (reference sequence). Losses at the gene ends were 1 base for V and 4 bases for J; bases not matched to a gene: 5. This CDR3 contains 15 residues.